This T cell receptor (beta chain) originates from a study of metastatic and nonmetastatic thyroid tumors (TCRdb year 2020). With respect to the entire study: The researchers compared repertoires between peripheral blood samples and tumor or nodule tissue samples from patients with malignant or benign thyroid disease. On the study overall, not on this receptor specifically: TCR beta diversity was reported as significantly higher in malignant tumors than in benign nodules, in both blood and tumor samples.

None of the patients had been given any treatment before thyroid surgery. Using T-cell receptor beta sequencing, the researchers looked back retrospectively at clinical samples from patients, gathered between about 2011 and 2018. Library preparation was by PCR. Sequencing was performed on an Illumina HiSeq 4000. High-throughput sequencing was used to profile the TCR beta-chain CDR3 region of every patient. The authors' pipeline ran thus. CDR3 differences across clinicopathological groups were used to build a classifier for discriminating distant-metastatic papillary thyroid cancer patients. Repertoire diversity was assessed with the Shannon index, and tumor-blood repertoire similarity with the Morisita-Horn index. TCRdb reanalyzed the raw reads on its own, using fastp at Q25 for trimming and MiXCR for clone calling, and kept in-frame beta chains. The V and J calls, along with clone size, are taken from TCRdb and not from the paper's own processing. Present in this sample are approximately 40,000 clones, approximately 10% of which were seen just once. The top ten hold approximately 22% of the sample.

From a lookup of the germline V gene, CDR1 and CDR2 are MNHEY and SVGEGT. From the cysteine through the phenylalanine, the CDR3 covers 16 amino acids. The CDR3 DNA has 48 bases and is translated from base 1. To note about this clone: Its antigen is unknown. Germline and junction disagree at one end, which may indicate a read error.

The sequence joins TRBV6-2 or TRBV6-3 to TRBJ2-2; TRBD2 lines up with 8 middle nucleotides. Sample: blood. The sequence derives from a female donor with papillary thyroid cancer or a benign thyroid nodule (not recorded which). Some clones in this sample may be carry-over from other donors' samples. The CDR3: CAISFPRGLGPRELFF. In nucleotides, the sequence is TGTGCCATCAGTTTCCCGCGGGGACTAGGTCCCCGGGAGCTGTTTTTT.